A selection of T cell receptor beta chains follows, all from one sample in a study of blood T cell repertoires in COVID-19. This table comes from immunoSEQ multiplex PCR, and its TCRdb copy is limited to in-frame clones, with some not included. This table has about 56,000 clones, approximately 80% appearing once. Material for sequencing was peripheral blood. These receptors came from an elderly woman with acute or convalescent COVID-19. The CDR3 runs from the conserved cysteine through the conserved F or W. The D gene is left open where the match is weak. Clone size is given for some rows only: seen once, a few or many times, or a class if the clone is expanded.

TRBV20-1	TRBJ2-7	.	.	CSASPRAGSYEQYF	TGCAGTGCTAGTCCCAGGGCGGGATCCTACGAGCAGTACTTC
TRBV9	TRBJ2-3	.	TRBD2	CASSVAGSGVRSDTQYF	TGTGCCAGCAGCGTAGCCGGGAGCGGGGTACGTTCCGATACGCAGTATTTT
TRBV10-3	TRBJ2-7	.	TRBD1	CATSLGQGAYEQYF	TGTGCCACTTCCCTGGGACAGGGAGCCTACGAGCAGTACTTC
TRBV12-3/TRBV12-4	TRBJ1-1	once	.	CIPSAEAFF	TGCATACCAAGCGCTGAAGCTTTCTTT
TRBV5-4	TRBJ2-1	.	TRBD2	CASSLLGLAGTREQFF	TGTGCCAGCAGCTTGTTGGGACTAGCGGGGACGAGGGAGCAGTTCTTC
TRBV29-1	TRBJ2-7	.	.	CSVAERYEQYF	TGCAGCGTTGCGGAGCGATACGAGCAGTACTTC
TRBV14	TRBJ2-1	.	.	CASSQVAPPYNEQFF	TGTGCCAGCAGCCAAGTAGCCCCCCCCTACAATGAGCAGTTCTTC
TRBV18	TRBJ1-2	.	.	CASSPPEQNYGYTF	TGTGCCAGCTCACCACCGGAACAGAACTATGGCTACACCTTC
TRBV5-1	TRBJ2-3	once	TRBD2	CASSSRTRTDTQYF	TGCGCCAGCAGCTCCCGGACTAGAACAGATACGCAGTATTTT
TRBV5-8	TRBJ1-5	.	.	CASSLGRQPQHF	TGTGCCAGCAGCTTGGGGAGGCAGCCCCAGCATTTT
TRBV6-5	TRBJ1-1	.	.	CASSYSGGLTEAFF	TGTGCCAGCAGTTATTCCGGGGGACTCACTGAAGCTTTCTTT
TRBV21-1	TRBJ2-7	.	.	CAGSDRATSYEQYF	TGTGCCGGCTCGGACAGGGCCACTTCCTACGAGCAGTACTTC
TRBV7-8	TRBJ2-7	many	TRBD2	CASSFPLERGGDEQYF	TGTGCCAGCAGCTTTCCTTTGGAGCGGGGAGGGGACGAGCAGTACTTC
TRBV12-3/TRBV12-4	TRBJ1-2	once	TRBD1	CASSLDRGYGYTF	TGTGCCAGCAGTTTAGACAGGGGGTATGGCTACACCTTC
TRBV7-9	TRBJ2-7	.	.	CASSLGAEYYEQYF	TGTGCCAGCAGCTTAGGTGCAGAATACTACGAGCAGTACTTC
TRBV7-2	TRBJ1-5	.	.	CASSLGAARDYNQPQHF	TGTGCCAGCAGCTTAGGCGCCGCGAGAGATTACAATCAGCCCCAGCATTTT
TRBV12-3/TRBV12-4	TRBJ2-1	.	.	CASTAGPNNEQFF	TGTGCCAGCACCGCGGGGCCAAACAATGAGCAGTTCTTC
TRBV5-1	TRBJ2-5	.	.	CASSLVGIQETQYF	TGCGCCAGCAGCTTGGTGGGCATCCAAGAGACCCAGTACTTC
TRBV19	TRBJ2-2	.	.	CASRRDSTGELFF	TGTGCCAGTAGACGGGATTCCACCGGGGAGCTGTTTTTT
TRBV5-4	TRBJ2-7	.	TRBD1	CASSSGQGTREQYF	TGTGCCAGCAGTAGCGGACAGGGGACACGGGAGCAGTACTTC
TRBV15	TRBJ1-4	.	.	CATSSGGGLGEKLFF	TGTGCCACCAGCAGTGGGGGGGGCTTGGGTGAAAAACTGTTTTTT
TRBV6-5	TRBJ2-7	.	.	CASSLGTSGAYEQYF	TGTGCCAGCAGTTTAGGGACAAGTGGGGCCTACGAGCAGTACTTC
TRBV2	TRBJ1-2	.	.	CASSDLGLYGYTF	TGTGCCAGCAGTGATCTAGGCCTCTATGGCTACACCTTC
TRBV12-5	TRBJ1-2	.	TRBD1	CASGPGTGGDNGYTF	TGTGCTAGTGGTCCGGGGACAGGGGGTGACAATGGCTACACCTTC
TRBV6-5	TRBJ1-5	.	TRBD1	CASRTGSDQPQHF	TGTGCCAGCAGGACAGGGAGCGATCAGCCCCAGCATTTT
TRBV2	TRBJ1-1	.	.	CASSRGITNTEAFF	TGTGCCAGCAGTCGGGGAATCACGAACACTGAAGCTTTCTTT
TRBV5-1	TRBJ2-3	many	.	CASSLDGSDTQYF	TGCGCCAGCAGCTTGGACGGGTCAGATACGCAGTATTTT
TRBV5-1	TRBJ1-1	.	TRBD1	CASSWVGDRATEAFF	TGCGCCAGCAGCTGGGTGGGGGACAGGGCCACTGAAGCTTTCTTT
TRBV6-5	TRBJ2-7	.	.	CASRPRGIQSYEQYF	TGTGCCAGCAGACCAAGAGGGATTCAATCCTACGAGCAGTACTTC
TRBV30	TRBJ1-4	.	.	CAWSVLSRGEKLFF	TGTGCCTGGAGTGTACTTAGCAGGGGTGAAAAACTGTTTTTT
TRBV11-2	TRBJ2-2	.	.	CASSLGGGANTGELFF	TGTGCCAGCAGCTTAGGTGGCGGGGCGAACACCGGGGAGCTGTTTTTT
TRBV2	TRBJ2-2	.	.	CASRALAGELFF	TGTGCCAGCAGAGCACTAGCAGGGGAGCTGTTTTTT
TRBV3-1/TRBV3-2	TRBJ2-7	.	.	CASSHRTARSYEQYF	TGTGCCAGCAGCCACCGGACAGCCCGGTCCTACGAGCAGTACTTC
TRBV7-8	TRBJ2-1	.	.	CASSLGGGAYNEQFF	TGTGCCAGCAGCTTGGGCGGGGGCGCCTACAATGAGCAGTTCTTC
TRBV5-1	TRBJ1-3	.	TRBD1	CASSSGTGAGNTIYF	TGCGCCAGCAGCTCGGGGACAGGGGCCGGAAACACCATATATTTT
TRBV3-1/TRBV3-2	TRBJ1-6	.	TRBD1	CASSQGTGGNSPLHF	TGTGCCAGCAGCCAAGGGACAGGGGGTAATTCACCCCTCCACTTT
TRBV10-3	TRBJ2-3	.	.	CAISESATGGTDTQYF	TGTGCCATCAGTGAGTCTGCCACGGGGGGCACAGATACGCAGTATTTT
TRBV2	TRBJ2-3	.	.	CASTILQGGSPVDTQYF	TGTGCCAGCACCATCCTTCAGGGGGGCTCCCCCGTAGATACGCAGTATTTT
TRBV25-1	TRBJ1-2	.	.	CASSEGEDGYTF	TGTGCCAGCAGTGAAGGAGAGGATGGCTACACCTTC
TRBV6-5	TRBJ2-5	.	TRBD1	CASSRGQGIGETQYF	TGTGCCAGCAGTAGAGGACAGGGGATCGGGGAGACCCAGTACTTC
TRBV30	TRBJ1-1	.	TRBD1	CAHRGARGAEAFF	TGTGCTCACAGGGGGGCCCGGGGCGCTGAAGCTTTCTTT
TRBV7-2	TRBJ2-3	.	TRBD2	CASSPHRTSIDTQYF	TGTGCCAGCAGCCCACACCGGACTAGCATAGATACGCAGTATTTT
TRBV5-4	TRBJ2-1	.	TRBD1	CASSFGTVYNEQFF	TGTGCCAGCAGCTTTGGGACAGTCTACAATGAGCAGTTCTTC
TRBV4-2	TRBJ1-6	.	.	CASARGISTESSPLHF	TGTGCCAGCGCTCGGGGAATATCCACAGAAAGTTCACCCCTCCACTTT
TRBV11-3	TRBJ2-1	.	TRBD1	CASSLGGQAENEQFF	TGTGCCAGCAGCTTAGGGGGACAGGCGGAGAATGAGCAGTTCTTC
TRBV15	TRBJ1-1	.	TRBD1	CATSTQQGRAFF	TGTGCCACCAGCACGCAACAGGGGAGAGCTTTCTTT
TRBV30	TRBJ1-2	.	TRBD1	CAWDNRGRANYGYTF	TGTGCCTGGGATAACAGGGGGCGAGCTAACTATGGCTACACCTTC
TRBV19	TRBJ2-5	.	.	CASSISTSGETQYF	TGTGCCAGTAGTATTTCGACTTCGGGGGAGACCCAGTACTTC
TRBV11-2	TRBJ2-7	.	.	CASSLEVRAGEQYF	TGTGCCAGCAGCTTAGAAGTCAGGGCAGGGGAGCAGTACTTC
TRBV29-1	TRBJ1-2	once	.	CSVGESYGYTF	TGCAGCGTTGGAGAGTCTTATGGCTACACCTTC
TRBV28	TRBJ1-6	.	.	CASVTSGVPLHF	TGTGCCAGTGTTACTTCGGGGGTCCCCCTCCACTTT
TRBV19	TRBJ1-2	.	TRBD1	CASSTAGTGYDGYTF	TGTGCCAGTAGTACCGCCGGGACAGGGTATGATGGCTACACCTTC
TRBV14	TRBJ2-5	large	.	CASSQDLLIETQYF	TGTGCCAGCAGCCAAGATCTCCTAATCGAGACCCAGTACTTC